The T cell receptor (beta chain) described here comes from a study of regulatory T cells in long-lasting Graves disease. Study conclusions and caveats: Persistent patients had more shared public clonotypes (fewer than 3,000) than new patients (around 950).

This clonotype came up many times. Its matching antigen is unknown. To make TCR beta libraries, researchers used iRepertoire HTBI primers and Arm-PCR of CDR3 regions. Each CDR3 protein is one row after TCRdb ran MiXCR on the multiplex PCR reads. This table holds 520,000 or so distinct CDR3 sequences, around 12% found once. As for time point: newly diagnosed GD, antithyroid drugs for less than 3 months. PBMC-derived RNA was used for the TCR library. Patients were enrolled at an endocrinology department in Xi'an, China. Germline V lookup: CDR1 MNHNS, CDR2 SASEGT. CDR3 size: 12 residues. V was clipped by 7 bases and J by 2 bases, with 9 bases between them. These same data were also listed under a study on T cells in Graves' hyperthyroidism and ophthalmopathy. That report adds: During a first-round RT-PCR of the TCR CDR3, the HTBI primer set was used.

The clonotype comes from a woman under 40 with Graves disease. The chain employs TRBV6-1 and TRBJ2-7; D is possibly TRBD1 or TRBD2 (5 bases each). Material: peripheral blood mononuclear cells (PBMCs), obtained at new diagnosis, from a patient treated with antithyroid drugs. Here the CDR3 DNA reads TGTGCCAGCACCGAGGGGACCTACGAGCAGTACTTC. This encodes CASTEGTYEQYF.